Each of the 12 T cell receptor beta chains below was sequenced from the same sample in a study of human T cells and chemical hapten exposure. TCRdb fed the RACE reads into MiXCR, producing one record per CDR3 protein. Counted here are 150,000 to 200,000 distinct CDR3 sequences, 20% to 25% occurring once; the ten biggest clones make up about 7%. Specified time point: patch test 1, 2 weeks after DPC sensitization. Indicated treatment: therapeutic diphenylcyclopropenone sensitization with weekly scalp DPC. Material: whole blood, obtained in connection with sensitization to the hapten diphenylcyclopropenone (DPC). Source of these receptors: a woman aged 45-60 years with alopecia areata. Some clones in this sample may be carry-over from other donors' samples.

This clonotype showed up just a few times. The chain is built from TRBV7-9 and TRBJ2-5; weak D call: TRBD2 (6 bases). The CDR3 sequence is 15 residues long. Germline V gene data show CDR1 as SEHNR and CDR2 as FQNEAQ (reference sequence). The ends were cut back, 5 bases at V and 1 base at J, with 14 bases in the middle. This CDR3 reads CASSQLLATQETQYF. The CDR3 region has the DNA TGTGCCAGCAGCCAACTTCTAGCGACCCAAGAGACCCAGTACTTC.

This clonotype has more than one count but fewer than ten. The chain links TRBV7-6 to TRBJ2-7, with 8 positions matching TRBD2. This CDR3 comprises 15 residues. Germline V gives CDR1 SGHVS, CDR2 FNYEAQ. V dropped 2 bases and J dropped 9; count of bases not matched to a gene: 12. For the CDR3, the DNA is TGTGCCAGCAGCTTACCCGCGAGCGGGAGTGGGGCGCAGTACTTC. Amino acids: CASSLPASGSGAQYF.

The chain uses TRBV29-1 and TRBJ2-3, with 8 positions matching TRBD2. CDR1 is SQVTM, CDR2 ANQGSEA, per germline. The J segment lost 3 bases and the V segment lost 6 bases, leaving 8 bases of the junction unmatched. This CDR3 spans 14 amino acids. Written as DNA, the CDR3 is TGCAGCGTCGTCCTAGCGGGTTGGACAGATACGCAGTATTTT. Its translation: CSVVLAGWTDTQYF.

As DNA, the CDR3 is TGTGCCAGCAGTTTGGGGGGAATGCCTGAAGCTTTCTTT. Its translation: CASSLGGMPEAFF. V and J are TRBV6-5 and TRBJ1-1; a weak D match, TRBD1 (5 bases). Deletions cut 4 bases from V and 6 bases from J, with 12 bases between. In germline, CDR1 is MNHEY, CDR2 SVGAGI. This CDR3 has 13 residues.

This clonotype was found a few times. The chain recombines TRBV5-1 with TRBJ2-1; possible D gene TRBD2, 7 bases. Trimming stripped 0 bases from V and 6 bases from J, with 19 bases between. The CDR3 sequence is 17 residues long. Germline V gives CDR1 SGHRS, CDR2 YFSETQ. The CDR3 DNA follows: TGCGCCAGCAGCTTGGCTAGCGGAGGGGGTAGAGGCAATGAGCAGTTCTTC. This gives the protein CASSLASGGGRGNEQFF. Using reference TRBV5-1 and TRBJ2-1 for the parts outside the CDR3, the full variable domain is KAGVTQTPRYLIKTRGQQVTLSCSPISGHRSVSWYQQTPGQGLQFLFEYFSETQRNKGNFPGRFSGRQFSNSRSEMNVSTLELGDSALYLCASSLASGGGRGNEQFFGPGTRLTVL.

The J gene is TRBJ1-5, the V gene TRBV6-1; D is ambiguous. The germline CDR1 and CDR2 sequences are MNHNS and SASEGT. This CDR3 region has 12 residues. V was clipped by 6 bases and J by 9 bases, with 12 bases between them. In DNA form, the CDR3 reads TGTGCCAGCAGGGAGGGTGGCCGGCCCCAGCATTTT. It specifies CASREGGRPQHF.

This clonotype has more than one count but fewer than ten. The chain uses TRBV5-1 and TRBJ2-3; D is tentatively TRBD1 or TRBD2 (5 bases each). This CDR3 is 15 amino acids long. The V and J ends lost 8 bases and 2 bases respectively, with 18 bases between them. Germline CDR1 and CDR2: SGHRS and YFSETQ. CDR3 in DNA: TGCGCCAGTGGGGCCGCGGGCTTAACCACAGATACGCAGTATTTT. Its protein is CASGAAGLTTDTQYF.

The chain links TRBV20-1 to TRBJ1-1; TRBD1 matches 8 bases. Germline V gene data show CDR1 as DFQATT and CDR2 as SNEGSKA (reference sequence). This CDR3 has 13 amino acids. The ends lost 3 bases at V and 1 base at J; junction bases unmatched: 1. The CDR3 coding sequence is TGCAGTGCTAGTACAGGGGGGAACACTGAAGCTTTCTTT. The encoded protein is CSASTGGNTEAFF.

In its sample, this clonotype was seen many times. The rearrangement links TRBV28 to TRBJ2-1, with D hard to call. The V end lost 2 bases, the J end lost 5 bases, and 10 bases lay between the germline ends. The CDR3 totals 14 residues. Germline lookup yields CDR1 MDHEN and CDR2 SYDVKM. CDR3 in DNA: TGTGCCAGCAGTTTAATTTCCGGAGACAATGAGCAGTTCTTC. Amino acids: CASSLISGDNEQFF.

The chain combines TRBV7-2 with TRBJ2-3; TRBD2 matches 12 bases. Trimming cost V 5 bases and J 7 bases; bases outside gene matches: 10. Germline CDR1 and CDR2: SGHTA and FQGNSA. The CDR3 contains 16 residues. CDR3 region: CASSPTWTSGTYTQYF. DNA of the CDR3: TGTGCCAGCAGCCCAACCTGGACTAGCGGGACTTATACGCAGTATTTT.

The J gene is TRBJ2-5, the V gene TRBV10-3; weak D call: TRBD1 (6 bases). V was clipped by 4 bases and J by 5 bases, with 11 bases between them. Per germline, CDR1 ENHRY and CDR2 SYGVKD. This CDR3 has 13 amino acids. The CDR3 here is CAISAGDAETQYF. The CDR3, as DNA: TGTGCCATCAGTGCAGGGGATGCGGAGACCCAGTACTTC.

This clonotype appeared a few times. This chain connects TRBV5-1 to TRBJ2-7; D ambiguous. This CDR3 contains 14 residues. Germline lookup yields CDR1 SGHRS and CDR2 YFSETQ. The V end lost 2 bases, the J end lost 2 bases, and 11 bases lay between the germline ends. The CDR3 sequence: CASSFTPGAYEQYF. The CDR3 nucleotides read TGCGCCAGCAGCTTTACCCCTGGGGCCTACGAGCAGTACTTC. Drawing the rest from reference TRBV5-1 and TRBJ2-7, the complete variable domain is KAGVTQTPRYLIKTRGQQVTLSCSPISGHRSVSWYQQTPGQGLQFLFEYFSETQRNKGNFPGRFSGRQFSNSRSEMNVSTLELGDSALYLCASSFTPGAYEQYFGPGTRLTVT.